This T cell receptor (beta chain) was found in a study of cytomegalovirus exposure and HLA in healthy donors. CDR3 size: 16 residues. Germline V gives CDR1 SEHNR, CDR2 FQNEAQ (reference sequence). With V trimmed by 3 bases and J by 2 bases, 2 bases remained unmatched. Points on this clone: Its cognate antigen is unknown.

Notes on the study in general: In vitro experiments confirmed that a few CMV-associated chains were specific for CMV antigens.

Libraries were prepared by immunoSEQ multiplex PCR; TCRdb keeps only in-frame clonotypes and omits some of them. The sample has around 100,000 clones; about 95% are singletons. This TCR was sampled from a young woman in good health and CMV-seronegative. What was sequenced was PBMCs. This chain links TRBV7-9 with TRBJ2-5; 14 nucleotides match TRBD2. The CDR3 spells CASSLGLAGAQETQYF. For the CDR3, the DNA is TGTGCCAGCAGCTTGGGACTAGCGGGGGCGCAAGAGACCCAGTACTTC. The variable domain in full, completed from reference TRBV7-9 and TRBJ2-5, reads DTGVSQNPRHKITKRGQNVTFRCDPISEHNRLYWYRQTLGQGPEFLTYFQNEAQLEKSRLLSDRFSAERPKGSFSTLEIQRTEQGDSAMYLCASSLGLAGAQETQYFGPGTRLLVL.